The present entry profiles one TCR beta chain with its context. Its ends do not fully match the called genes, so a read error is possible. This specimen includes other DNA sequences encoding the same CDR3. These data originate in a study of cytomegalovirus exposure and HLA in healthy donors. Researchers ran the PCR with 60 Vbeta and 13 Jbeta primers. Profiled with immunoSEQ multiplex PCR; TCRdb holds only in-frame clones, not every one. The sample holds under 200,000 clones, 70% to 90% seen once. Germline values: CDR1 SEHNR, CDR2 FQNEAQ (reference sequence). CDR3 length equals 13 residues. Sequenced material: PBMCs. This clonotype was obtained from a woman aged 30 to 39 in good health and CMV-seronegative. This chain connects TRBV7-9 to TRBJ2-7; unclear D gene. The CDR3: CASSLSPSYEQYF. The CDR3, as DNA: TGCGCCAGCAGCTTAAGTCCGAGCTACGAGCAGTACTTC.